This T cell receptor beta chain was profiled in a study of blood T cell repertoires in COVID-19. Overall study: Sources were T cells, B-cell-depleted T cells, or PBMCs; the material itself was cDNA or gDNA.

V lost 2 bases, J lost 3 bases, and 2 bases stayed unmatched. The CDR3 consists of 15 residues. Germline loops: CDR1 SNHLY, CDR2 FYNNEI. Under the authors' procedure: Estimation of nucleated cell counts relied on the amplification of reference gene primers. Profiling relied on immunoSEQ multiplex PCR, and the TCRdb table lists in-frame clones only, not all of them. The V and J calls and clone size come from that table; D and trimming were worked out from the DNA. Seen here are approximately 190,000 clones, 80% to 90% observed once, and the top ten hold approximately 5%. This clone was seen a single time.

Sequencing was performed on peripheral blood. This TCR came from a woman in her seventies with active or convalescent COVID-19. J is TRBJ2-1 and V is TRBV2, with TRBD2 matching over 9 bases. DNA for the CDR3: TGTGCCAGCAGTGAAAGTAGCGGGGGCTACAATGAGCAGTTCTTC. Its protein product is CASSESSGGYNEQFF.